The 13 T cell receptor beta chains presented below share a single source sample, sequenced in a study of tumor-infiltrating lymphocytes in localized non-small cell lung cancer. The table came from immunoSEQ multiplex PCR; TCRdb's copy has only in-frame clones and leaves some out. The repertoire has approximately 17,000 clones, approximately 73% of them found once; the top ten carry approximately 4%. Source material: lung tumor tissue. These receptors were taken from a human donor with non-small cell lung cancer.

This chain links TRBV5-5 with TRBJ1-5; D remains ambiguous. Per germline, CDR1 SGHKS and CDR2 YYEKEE (reference sequence). This CDR3 has 18 residues. The V end lost 0 bases, the J end lost 2 bases, and 18 bases lay between the germline ends. The CDR3 loop is CASSLDFWTSRGNQPQHF. CDR3 nucleotide sequence: TGTGCCAGCAGCTTGGATTTCTGGACGTCCCGGGGCAATCAGCCCCAGCATTTT. Full variable domain (rest looked up from reference TRBV5-5 and TRBJ1-5): DAGVTQSPTHLIKTRGQQVTLRCSPISGHKSVSWYQQVLGQGPQFIFQYYEKEERGRGNFPDRFSARQFPNYSSELNVNALLLGDSALYLCASSLDFWTSRGNQPQHFGDGTRLSIL.

This clone was counted between two and nine times. The chain recombines TRBV7-9 with TRBJ1-2; D is possibly TRBD1 (6 bases). The CDR3 sequence is 12 residues long. Looked up from germline, CDR1 is SEHNR and CDR2 is FQNEAQ (reference sequence). The V end lost 5 bases, the J end lost 8 bases, and 12 bases lay between the germline ends. CDR3 DNA sequence: TGTGCCAGCAGCATACAGGGATTCGGCTACACCTTC. This encodes CASSIQGFGYTF.

CDR3 loop: CASSPSPQGKTQYF. The CDR3 coding sequence is TGTGCCAGCAGTCCCTCACCACAGGGAAAGACCCAGTACTTC. The genes are TRBV6-5 and TRBJ2-5, with D perhaps TRBD1 (6 bases). V was cut by 5 bases and J by 6 bases, with 16 bases left in between. This CDR3 is 14 amino acids long. CDR1 and CDR2 from the germline V gene are MNHEY and SVGAGI.

The chain employs TRBV7-2 and TRBJ1-1, with D unresolved. CDR3 size: 12 residues. The germline V gene encodes CDR1 SGHTA and CDR2 FQGNSA. Trimming took 3 bases from V and 7 from J, leaving 9 bases between them. CDR3 coding DNA: TGTGCCAGCAGCTTCCTCGTCGGTGAAGCTTTCTTT. Its protein is CASSFLVGEAFF.

In this sample, this clone turned up once. The rearrangement joins TRBV19 to TRBJ1-2, with D uncertain. Germline V gene data show CDR1 as LNHDA and CDR2 as SQIVND (reference sequence). Trimming shortened V by 5 bases and J by 6 bases, and 19 bases separated the two germline ends. The CDR3 runs to 15 residues. The DNA for the CDR3 is TGTGCCAGTAGTCTAAGGTATACGAAAACACATGGCTACACCTTC. It codes for CASSLRYTKTHGYTF.

The table lists this clone with a few counts. This chain uses TRBV7-3 with TRBJ2-3, with D perhaps TRBD2 (7 bases). There are 15 residues in the CDR3. Germline loops: CDR1 SGHTA, CDR2 FQGTGA. Trimming removed 4 bases from V and 2 bases from J, with 13 bases in between. The CDR3 loop reads CASSSLGGDTDTQYF. In DNA form, the CDR3 reads TGTGCCAGCAGCTCCCTAGGGGGGGACACAGATACGCAGTATTTT.

V and J are TRBV11-2 and TRBJ2-2; possible D gene TRBD2, 6 bases. V lost 5 bases to trimming and J lost 6 bases, with 10 bases between them. The CDR3 is 13 amino acids. Germline CDR1 SGHAT, CDR2 FQNNGV. CDR3 nucleotide sequence: TGTGCCAGCAGCCCCCGCGGGGCCGGGGAGCTGTTTTTT. Protein sequence: CASSPRGAGELFF.

This rearrangement joins TRBV29-1 to TRBJ2-1; TRBD2 matches at 13 bases. The length of the CDR3 is 13 residues. Trimming at V came to 7 bases and at J to 9 bases, leaving 6 bases not matched to a gene. Germline V lookup: CDR1 SQVTM, CDR2 ANQGSEA. CDR3 protein: CSAGTSGTFEQFF. CDR3 coding DNA: TGCAGCGCCGGGACTAGCGGGACCTTTGAGCAGTTCTTC.

The CDR3 protein is CASSIVGRNEKLFF. DNA of the CDR3: TGTGCCAGTAGTATAGTCGGGCGTAATGAAAAACTGTTTTTT. The chain is built from TRBV19 and TRBJ1-4; no clear D gene. The germline V gene encodes CDR1 LNHDA and CDR2 SQIVND (reference sequence). The CDR3 runs to 14 residues. V dropped 1 base and J dropped 4 bases, with 7 bases sitting between them.

This clone was seen a handful of times. This chain uses TRBV7-2 with TRBJ1-1; no firm D call. The CDR3 covers 14 residues. Germline CDR1 SGHTA, CDR2 FQGNSA. V was clipped by 5 bases and J by 1 base, with 11 bases between them. The CDR3 protein is CASSVDGSNTEAFF. The CDR3 DNA reads as TGTGCCAGCAGCGTGGACGGGTCGAACACTGAAGCTTTCTTT. The complete variable domain, with remaining parts taken from reference TRBV7-2 and TRBJ1-1, reads GAGVSQSPSNKVTEKGKDVELRCDPISGHTALYWYRQSLGQGLEFLIYFQGNSAPDKSGLPSDRFSAERTGGSVSTLTIQRTQQEDSAVYLCASSVDGSNTEAFFGQGTRLTVV.

This clone has only a few counts. The chain couples TRBV25-1 to TRBJ1-2; 8 bases map to TRBD1. The trim removed 2 bases at V and 4 bases at J, leaving 9 bases unmatched. There are 16 residues in the CDR3. CDR1 and CDR2 from the germline V gene are MGHDK and SYGVNS. The CDR3 spells CASSEGGQATFYGYTF. CDR3 bases: TGTGCCAGCAGTGAAGGGGGACAGGCCACATTCTATGGCTACACCTTC.

This sequence joins TRBV6-6 and TRBJ1-2; D call uncertain. Trimming left V 3 bases short and J 5 bases short, with 13 bases between. CDR1 is MNHNY and CDR2 is SVGAGI in the germline V gene (reference sequence). The CDR3 totals 14 residues. This chain's CDR3 is CASSYSGQTYGYTF. The CDR3 nucleotides read TGTGCCAGCAGTTATTCTGGGCAGACTTATGGCTACACCTTC.

This rearrangement joins TRBV7-9 to TRBJ2-2; D is uncertain. Trimming removed 6 bases at V and 0 bases at J, with 14 bases between. The CDR3 is 16 amino acids. Germline lookup yields CDR1 SEHNR and CDR2 FQNEAQ (reference sequence). The CDR3 DNA is TGTGCCAGCAGTCCGCGTCTAGAGACGAACACCGGGGAGCTGTTTTTT. Its protein product is CASSPRLETNTGELFF.